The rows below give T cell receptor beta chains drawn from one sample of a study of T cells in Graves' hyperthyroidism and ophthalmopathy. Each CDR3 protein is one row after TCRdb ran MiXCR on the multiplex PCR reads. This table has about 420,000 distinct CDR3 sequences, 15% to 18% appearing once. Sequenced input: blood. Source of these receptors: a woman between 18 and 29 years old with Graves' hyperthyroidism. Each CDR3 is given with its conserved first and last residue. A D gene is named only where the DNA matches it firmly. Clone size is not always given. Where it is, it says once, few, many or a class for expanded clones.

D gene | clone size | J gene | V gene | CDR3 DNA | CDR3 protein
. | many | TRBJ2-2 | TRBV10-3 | TGTGCCATCAGTGACCGATCGACCGGGGAGCTGTTTTTT | CAISDRSTGELFF
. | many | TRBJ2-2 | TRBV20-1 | TGCAGTGCTGCTCCCCGACAGAACACCGGGGAGCTGTTTTTT | CSAAPRQNTGELFF
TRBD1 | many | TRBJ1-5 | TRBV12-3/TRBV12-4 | TGTGCCAGCACCTACGAAGCGTGGGACAGCAGGCCCCCTAATCAGCCCCAGCATTTT | CASTYEAWDSRPPNQPQHF
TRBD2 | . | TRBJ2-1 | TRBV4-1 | TGCGCCAGCAGCCAAGAGAGACTAGCGTTCCGGGTTCAGGATGAGCAGTTCTTC | CASSQERLAFRVQDEQFF
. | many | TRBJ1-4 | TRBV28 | TGTGCCAGCAGTTTCTTGGACACTTCTGAAAAACTGTTTTTT | CASSFLDTSEKLFF
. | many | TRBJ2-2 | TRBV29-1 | TGCAGCGTGCGATCCGGGACCCGTACCTCGAACACCGGGGAGCTGTTTTTT | CSVRSGTRTSNTGELFF
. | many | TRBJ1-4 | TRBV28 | TGTGCCAGCAGTTTCAAAGGTGAAAAACTGTTTTTT | CASSFKGEKLFF
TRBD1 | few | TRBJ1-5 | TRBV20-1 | TGCAGTGCTAGAAAGATGGGGACAGGGTCCAATCAGCCCCAGCATTTT | CSARKMGTGSNQPQHF
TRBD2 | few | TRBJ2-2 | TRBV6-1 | TGTGCCAGCACCCTTTACGGGGGGGCCGTCGGGGAGCTGTTTTTT | CASTLYGGAVGELFF
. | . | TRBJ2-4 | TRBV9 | TGTGCCAGCAGTAGCTCCCTGGGTAGGGGAAACATTCAGTACTTC | CASSSSLGRGNIQYF
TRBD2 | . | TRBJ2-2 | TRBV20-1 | TGCAGTGCTAGAGGGACTAGCGGGGCCTGGGAAACTGGCGGGGAGCTGTTTTTT | CSARGTSGAWETGGELFF
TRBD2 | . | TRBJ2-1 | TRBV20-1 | TGCAGTGCTAGTAGGAGCGGGAGCTACAATGAGCAGTTCTTC | CSASRSGSYNEQFF
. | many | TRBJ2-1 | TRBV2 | TGTGCCAGCAGTGAAAAAATTAGCTCCTACAATGAGCAGTTCTTC | CASSEKISSYNEQFF
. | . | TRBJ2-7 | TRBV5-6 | TGTGCCAGCAGCTTAGAACAGGGCCACGAGCAGTACTTC | CASSLEQGHEQYF
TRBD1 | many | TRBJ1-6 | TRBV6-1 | TGTGCCAGCAGTGGACAGGGAAGGGATTCACCCCTCCACTTT | CASSGQGRDSPLHF
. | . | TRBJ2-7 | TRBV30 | TGTGCCTGGAGTAGCGGACAGTCCTACGAGCAGTACTTC | CAWSSGQSYEQYF
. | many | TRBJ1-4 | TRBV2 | TGTGCCAGCAGTGAATTGGCAAGCAATGAAAAACTGTTTTTT | CASSELASNEKLFF
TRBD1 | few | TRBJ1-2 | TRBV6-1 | TGTGCCAGCAGTGACCTACAGGGGGCCAACTATGGCTACACCTTC | CASSDLQGANYGYTF
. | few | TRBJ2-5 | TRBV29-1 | TGCAGCGTTTCTATCGGGGTAGCGGTCCTACAAGAGACCCAGTACTTC | CSVSIGVAVLQETQYF
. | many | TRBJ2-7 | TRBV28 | TGTGCCAGCAGTTCCCACCAGGCCGTCGAGCAGTACTTC | CASSSHQAVEQYF
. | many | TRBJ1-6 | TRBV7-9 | TGTGCCAGCAGCTTAGCGCGGCAGATCCTGACCTCCCTCCACTTT | CASSLARQILTSLHF